Reported below is one T cell receptor beta chain. Its antigen is still unknown. This sample is drawn from a study of CD8 T cells in ankylosing spondylitis. Using quantitative 5'-RACE with molecular barcodes, the authors made TCR beta libraries. TCRdb reprocessed the 5' RACE reads via MiXCR and lists one record per CDR3 protein. Among around 150,000 distinct CDR3 sequences listed, 40% to 50% were seen once. Points from the study as a whole: It was reported that disease-linked clones were significantly enriched in matched ankylosing spondylitis synovial fluid. What seemed typical of ankylosing spondylitis blood was a TCR beta motif built from 8 or 9 highly homologous variants. Reactive arthritis synovial fluid and blood previously showed some of these motif variants.

The germline V gene encodes CDR1 SGHAT and CDR2 FQNNGV. Trimming removed 0 bases at V and 3 bases at J, with 12 bases between. The CDR3 has 16 residues. The chain links TRBV11-2 to TRBJ2-1; perhaps TRBD2 as D (5 bases). The source is a male donor with ankylosing spondylitis. What was sequenced was synovial fluid, either unsorted or a sorted T cell fraction (not recorded which). The CDR3 is CASSLDLAVIYNEQFF. The DNA of the CDR3 is TGTGCCAGCAGCTTAGATCTAGCCGTCATCTACAATGAGCAGTTCTTC.